This T cell receptor (beta chain) was recorded in a study of shared clonotypes between healthy human individuals. Study-wide results and caveats: Estimated richness was generally greater in naive than memory subsets.

200 ng DNA, around 30,000 T cell genomes, went into each sorted-subset replicate PCR. In the source study's methods: ImmunoSEQ sequences covered only the junction and lacked quality scores; filtering therefore differed. Clones were read by immunoSEQ multiplex PCR, and TCRdb kept only the in-frame ones, dropping some. That table is the source of V, J and clone size, and D and trimming were worked out from the DNA. The sample includes 2.5 million or so clones, 90% to 95% of them seen just once. Memory CD4+ cells were the fraction left after CD45RA+ naive selection. Note on this clone: Its cognate antigen is unknown.

The CDR3 runs to 13 residues. V was shortened by 4 bases and J by 3 bases, with 9 bases between the two germline ends. The germline gives CDR1 ENHRY, CDR2 SYGVKD. The sample consisted of naive CD4+ T cells sorted from blood. The subset was: CD45RA+ positively selected. J is TRBJ2-5 and V is TRBV10-3, with D possibly TRBD2 on 5 matching bases. This TCR came from a man aged 18 to 30 in good health. CDR3 sequence reads: CAISAGLEETQYF. The CDR3 nucleotides read TGTGCCATCAGTGCCGGACTGGAAGAGACCCAGTACTTC.